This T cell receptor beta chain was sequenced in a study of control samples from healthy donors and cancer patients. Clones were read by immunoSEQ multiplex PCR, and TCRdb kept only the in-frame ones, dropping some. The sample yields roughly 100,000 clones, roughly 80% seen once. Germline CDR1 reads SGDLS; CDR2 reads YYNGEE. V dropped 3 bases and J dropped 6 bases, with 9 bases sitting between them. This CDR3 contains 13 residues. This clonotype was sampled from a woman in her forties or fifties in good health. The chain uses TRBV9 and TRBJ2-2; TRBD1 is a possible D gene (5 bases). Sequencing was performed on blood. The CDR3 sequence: CASSGTMAGELFF. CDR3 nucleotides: TGTGCCAGCAGCGGGACAATGGCCGGGGAGCTGTTTTTT. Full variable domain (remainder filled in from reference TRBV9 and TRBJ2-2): DSGVTQTPKHLITATGQRVTLRCSPRSGDLSVYWYQQSLDQGLQFLIQYYNGEERAKGNILERFSAQQFPDLHSELNLSSLELGDSALYFCASSGTMAGELFFGEGSRLTVL.